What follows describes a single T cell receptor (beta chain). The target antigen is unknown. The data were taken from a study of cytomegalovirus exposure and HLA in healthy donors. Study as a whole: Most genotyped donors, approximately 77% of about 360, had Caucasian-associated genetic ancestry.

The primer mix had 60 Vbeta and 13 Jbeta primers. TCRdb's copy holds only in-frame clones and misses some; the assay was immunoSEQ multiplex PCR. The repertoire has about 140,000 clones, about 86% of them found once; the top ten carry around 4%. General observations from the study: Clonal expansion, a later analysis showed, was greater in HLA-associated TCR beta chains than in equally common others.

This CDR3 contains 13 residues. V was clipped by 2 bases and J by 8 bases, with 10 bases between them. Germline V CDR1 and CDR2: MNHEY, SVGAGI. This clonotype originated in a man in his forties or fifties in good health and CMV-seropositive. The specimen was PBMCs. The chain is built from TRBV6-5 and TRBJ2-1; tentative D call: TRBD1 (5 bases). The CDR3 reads CASSYRLRDEQFF. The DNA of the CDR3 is TGTGCCAGCAGTTACCGCCTCAGGGATGAGCAGTTCTTC.